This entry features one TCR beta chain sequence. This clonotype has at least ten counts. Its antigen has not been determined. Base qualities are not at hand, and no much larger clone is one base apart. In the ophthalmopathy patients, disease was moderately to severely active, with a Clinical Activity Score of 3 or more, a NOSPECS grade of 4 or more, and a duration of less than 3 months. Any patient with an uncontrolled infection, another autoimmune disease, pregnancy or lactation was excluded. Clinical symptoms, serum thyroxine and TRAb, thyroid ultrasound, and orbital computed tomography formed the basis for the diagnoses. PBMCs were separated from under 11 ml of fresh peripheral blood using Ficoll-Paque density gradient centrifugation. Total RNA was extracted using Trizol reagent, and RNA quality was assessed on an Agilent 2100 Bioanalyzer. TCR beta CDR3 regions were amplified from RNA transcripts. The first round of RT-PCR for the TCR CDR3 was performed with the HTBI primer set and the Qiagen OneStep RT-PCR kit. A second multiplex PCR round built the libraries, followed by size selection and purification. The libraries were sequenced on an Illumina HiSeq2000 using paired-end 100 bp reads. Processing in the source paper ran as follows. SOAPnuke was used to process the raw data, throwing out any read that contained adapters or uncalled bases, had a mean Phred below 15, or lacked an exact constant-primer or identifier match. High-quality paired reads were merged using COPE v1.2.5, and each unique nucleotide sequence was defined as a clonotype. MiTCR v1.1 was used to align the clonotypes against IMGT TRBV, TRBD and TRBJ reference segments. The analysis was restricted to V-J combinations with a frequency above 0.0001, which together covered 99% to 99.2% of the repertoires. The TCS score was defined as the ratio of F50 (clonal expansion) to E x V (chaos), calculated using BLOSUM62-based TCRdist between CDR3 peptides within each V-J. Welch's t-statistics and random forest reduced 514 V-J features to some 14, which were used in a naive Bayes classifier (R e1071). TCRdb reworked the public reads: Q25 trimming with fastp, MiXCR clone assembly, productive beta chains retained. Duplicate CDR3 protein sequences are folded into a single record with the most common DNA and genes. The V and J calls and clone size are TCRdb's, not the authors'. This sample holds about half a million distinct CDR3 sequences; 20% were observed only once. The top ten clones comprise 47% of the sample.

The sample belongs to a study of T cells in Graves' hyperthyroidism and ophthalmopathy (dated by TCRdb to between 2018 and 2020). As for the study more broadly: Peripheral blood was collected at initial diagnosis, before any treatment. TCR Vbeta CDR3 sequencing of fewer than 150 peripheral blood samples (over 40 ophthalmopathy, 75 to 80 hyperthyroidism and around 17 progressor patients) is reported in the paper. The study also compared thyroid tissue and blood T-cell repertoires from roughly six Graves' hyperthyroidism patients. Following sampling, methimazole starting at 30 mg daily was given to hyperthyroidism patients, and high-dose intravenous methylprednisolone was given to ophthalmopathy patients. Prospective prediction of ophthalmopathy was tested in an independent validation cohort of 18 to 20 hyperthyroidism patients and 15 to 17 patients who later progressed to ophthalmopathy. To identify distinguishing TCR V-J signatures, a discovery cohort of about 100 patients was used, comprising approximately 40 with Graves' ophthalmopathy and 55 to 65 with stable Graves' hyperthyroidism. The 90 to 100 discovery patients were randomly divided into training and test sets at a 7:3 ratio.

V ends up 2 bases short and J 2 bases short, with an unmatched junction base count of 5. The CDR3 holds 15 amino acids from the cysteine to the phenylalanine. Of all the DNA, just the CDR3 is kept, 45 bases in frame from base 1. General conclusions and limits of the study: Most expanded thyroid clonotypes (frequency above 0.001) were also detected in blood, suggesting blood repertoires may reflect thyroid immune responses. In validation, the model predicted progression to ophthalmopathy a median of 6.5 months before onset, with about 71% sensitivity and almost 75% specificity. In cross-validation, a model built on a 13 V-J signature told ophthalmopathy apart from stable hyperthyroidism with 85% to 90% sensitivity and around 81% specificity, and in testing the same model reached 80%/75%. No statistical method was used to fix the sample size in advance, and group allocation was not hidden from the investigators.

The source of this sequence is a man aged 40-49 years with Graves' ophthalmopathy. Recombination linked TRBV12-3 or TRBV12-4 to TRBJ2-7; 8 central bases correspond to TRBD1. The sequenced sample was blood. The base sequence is TGTGCCAGCAGTTTACGCGGCAGGGGGCCCTACGAGCAGTACTTC. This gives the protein CASSLRGRGPYEQYF.